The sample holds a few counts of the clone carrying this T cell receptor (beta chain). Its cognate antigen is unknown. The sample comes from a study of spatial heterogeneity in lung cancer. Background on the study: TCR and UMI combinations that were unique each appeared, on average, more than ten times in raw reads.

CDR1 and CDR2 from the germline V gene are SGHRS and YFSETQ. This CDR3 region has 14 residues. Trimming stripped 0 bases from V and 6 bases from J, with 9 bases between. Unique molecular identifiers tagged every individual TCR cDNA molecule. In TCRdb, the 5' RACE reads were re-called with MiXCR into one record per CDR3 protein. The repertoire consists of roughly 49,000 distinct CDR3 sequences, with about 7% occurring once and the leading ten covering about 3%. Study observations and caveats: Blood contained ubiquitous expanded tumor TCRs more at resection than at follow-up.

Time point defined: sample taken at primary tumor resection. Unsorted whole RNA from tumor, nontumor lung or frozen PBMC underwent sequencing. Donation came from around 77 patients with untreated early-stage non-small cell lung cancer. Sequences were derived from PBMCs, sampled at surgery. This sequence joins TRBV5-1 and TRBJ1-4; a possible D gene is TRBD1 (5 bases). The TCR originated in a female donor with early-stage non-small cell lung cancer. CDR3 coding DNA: TGCGCCAGCAGCTTGGGGGGCTTGGATGAAAAACTGTTTTTT. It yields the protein CASSLGGLDEKLFF.